A selection of T cell receptor beta chains follows, all from one sample in a study of OX40 agonist ivuxolimab in advanced cancers. Assay: immunoSEQ multiplex PCR; the TCRdb copy retains only in-frame clones and omits some. The sample lists roughly 61,000 clones; 82% were seen once. Specimen: CD4+ or CD8+ T cells sorted from blood, collected in a trial of the OX40 agonist ivuxolimab. All receptors derive from an adult with an advanced solid tumor such as melanoma, head and neck, liver or kidney cancer. Both conserved end residues are part of each CDR3. D genes are given only for firm matches. The size field is filled for only some rows; it gives once, few, many or a size class.

j_call v_call clone_size d_call cdr3_aa cdr3_nt
TRBJ1-4 TRBV5-1 NA NA CASKGGTSNEKLFF TGCGCCAGCAAGGGGGGGACTTCTAATGAAAAACTGTTTTTT
TRBJ1-6 TRBV7-8 NA NA CASSESWDASSPLHF TGTGCCAGCAGCGAGAGCTGGGACGCTAGTTCACCCCTCCACTTT
TRBJ2-3 TRBV21-1 NA NA CASSKFYRREDTQYF TGTGCCAGCAGCAAATTTTACAGACGAGAGGATACGCAGTATTTT
TRBJ1-4 TRBV4-2 NA TRBD1 CASKQGATNEKLFF TGTGCCAGTAAACAGGGGGCTACTAATGAAAAACTGTTTTTT
TRBJ1-1 TRBV10-3 NA NA CAISEAGRHTEAFF TGTGCCATCAGTGAGGCGGGGCGTCACACTGAAGCTTTCTTT
TRBJ2-1 TRBV28 NA NA CASKGSNEQFF TGTGCCAGCAAGGGAAGCAATGAGCAGTTCTTC
TRBJ1-2 TRBV28 NA TRBD1 CASSQGQGAAYYGYTF TGTGCCAGCAGCCAGGGACAGGGGGCCGCCTACTATGGCTACACCTTC
TRBJ2-2 TRBV9 NA NA CASSVGGMNTGELFF TGTGCCAGCAGCGTAGGCGGGATGAACACCGGGGAGCTGTTTTTT
TRBJ1-5 TRBV28 NA TRBD1 CASRTTGAYNQPQHF TGTGCCAGCAGGACGACAGGGGCGTACAATCAGCCCCAGCATTTT
TRBJ1-5 TRBV4-2 NA NA CASSQETGGQPQHF TGTGCCAGCAGCCAAGAAACTGGGGGCCAGCCCCAGCATTTT
TRBJ2-3 TRBV2 NA NA CASDRDYLTDTQYF TGTGCCAGCGACAGGGACTACCTCACAGATACGCAGTATTTT
TRBJ1-1 TRBV7-9 NA NA CASSKTENTEAFF TGTGCCAGCAGCAAGACAGAGAACACTGAAGCTTTCTTT
TRBJ2-3 TRBV7-2 NA NA CASSLGTYQDTQYF TGTGCCAGCAGCTTAGGGACCTACCAAGATACGCAGTATTTT
TRBJ1-2 TRBV27 NA NA CASSLRGGFDYGYTF TGTGCCAGCAGTTTAAGGGGGGGGTTTGACTATGGCTACACCTTC
TRBJ1-2 TRBV2 NA TRBD1 CASSAGETGAGYTF TGTGCCAGCAGTGCAGGAGAGACAGGGGCTGGCTACACCTTC
TRBJ2-3 TRBV30 NA NA CAWGGGAVNTQYF TGTGCCTGGGGAGGGGGGGCAGTGAATACGCAGTATTTT
TRBJ2-3 TRBV28 NA TRBD2 CASTPPGGGEGIVVTQYF TGTGCCAGCACGCCCCCGGGGGGGGGCGAAGGGATTGTGGTTACGCAGTATTTT
TRBJ2-5 TRBV6-5 once TRBD2 CASSYNRAGEETQYF TGTGCCAGCAGTTACAACCGAGCGGGAGAGGAGACCCAGTACTTC
TRBJ2-3 TRBV11-1 NA TRBD2 CASSPPGGRGPPDTQYF TGTGCCAGCAGCCCGCCCGGGGGGAGGGGACCTCCAGATACGCAGTATTTT
TRBJ2-2 TRBV5-5 NA NA CASSPTILHYRVPGELFF TGTGCCAGCAGCCCAACGATCCTCCACTATAGGGTCCCCGGGGAGCTGTTTTTT
TRBJ2-7 TRBV18 NA TRBD2 CASSPRASGSGEQYF TGTGCCAGCTCACCAAGGGCTAGCGGGAGTGGGGAGCAGTACTTC
TRBJ1-3 TRBV9 NA NA CASSVVSDDSGNTIYF TGTGCCAGCAGCGTAGTGTCCGATGACTCTGGAAACACCATATATTTT
TRBJ2-3 TRBV2 NA NA CASSERVSTDTQYF TGTGCCAGCAGTGAACGTGTCAGCACAGATACGCAGTATTTT
TRBJ2-7 TRBV5-1 NA NA CASSPLTGSSYEQYF TGCGCCAGCAGCCCTCTGACGGGGTCCTCCTACGAGCAGTACTTC